This TCR beta chain was recovered during a study of T cell clones after liver transplantation. This table comes from immunoSEQ multiplex PCR, and its TCRdb copy is limited to in-frame clones, with some not included. The sample has about 12,000 clones, roughly four fifths seen once. Per germline, CDR1 MRHNA and CDR2 SNTAGT. V gave up 6 bases and J gave up 4 bases, with 13 bases separating them. The CDR3 extends over 13 amino acids. V gene TRBV6-4 combines with J gene TRBJ2-7; D is ambiguous. The sample consisted of CD8+ T cells from blood, taken at the 22-month timepoint. The TCR was taken from a human patient who received a liver transplant. The graft donor may be the source of some T cells. The CDR3 DNA reads as TGTGCCAGCAGCGTTCGTTTAGGTTACGAGCAGTACTTC. It encodes CASSVRLGYEQYF.